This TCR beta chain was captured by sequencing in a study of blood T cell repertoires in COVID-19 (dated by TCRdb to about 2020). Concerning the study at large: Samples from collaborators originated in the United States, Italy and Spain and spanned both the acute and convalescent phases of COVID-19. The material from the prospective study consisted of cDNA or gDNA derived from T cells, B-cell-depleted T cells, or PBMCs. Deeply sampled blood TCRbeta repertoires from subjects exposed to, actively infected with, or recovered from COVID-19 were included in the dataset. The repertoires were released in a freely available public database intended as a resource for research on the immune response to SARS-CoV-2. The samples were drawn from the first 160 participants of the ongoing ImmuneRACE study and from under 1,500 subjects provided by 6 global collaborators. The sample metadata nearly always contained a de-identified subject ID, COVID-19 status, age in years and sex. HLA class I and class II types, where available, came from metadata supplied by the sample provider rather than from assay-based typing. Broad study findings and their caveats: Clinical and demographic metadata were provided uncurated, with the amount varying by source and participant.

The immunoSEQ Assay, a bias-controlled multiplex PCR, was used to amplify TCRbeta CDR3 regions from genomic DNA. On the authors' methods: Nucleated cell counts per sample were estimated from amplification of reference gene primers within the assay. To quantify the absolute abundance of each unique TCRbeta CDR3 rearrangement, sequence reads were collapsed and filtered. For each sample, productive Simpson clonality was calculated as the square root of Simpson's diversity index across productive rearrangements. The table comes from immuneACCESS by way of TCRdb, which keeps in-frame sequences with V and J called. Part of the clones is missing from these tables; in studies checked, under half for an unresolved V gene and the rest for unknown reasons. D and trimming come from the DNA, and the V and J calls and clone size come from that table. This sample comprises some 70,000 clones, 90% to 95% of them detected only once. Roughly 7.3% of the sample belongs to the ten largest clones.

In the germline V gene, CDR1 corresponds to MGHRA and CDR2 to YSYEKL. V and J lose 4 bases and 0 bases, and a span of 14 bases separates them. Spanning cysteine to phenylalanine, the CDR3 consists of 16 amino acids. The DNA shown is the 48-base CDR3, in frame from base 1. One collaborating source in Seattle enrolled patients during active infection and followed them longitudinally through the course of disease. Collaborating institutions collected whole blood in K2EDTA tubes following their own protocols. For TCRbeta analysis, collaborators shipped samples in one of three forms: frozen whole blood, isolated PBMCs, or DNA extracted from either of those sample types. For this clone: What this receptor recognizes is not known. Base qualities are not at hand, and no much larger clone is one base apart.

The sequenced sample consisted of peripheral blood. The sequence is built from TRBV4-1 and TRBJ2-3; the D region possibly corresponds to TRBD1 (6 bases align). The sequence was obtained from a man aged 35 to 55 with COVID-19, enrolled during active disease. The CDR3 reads CASSRQWGLSTDTQYF. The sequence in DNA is TGCGCCAGCAGCCGACAGTGGGGGCTCAGCACAGATACGCAGTATTTT.